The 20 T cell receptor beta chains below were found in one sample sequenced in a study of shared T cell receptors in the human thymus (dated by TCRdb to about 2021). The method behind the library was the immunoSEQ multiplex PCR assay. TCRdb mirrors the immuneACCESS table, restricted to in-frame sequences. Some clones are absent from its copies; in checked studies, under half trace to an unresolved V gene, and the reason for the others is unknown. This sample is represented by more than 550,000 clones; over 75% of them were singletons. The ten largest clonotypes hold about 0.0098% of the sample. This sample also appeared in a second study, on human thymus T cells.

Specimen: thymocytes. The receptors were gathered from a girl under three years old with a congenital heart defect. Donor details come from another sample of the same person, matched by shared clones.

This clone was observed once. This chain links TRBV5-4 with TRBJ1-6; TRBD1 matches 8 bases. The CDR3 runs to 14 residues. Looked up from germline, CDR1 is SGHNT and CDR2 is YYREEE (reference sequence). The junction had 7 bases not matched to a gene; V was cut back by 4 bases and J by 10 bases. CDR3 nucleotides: TGTGCCAGCAGCGCCGGACAGGGTCTATCACCCCTCCACTTT. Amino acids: CASSAGQGLSPLHF.

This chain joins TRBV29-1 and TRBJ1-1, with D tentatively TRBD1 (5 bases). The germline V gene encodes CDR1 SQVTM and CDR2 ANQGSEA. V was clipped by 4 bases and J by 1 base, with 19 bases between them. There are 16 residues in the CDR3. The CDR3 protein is CSVAGGPPSKNTEAFF. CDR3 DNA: TGCAGCGTTGCGGGGGGACCCCCCTCGAAGAACACTGAAGCTTTCTTT. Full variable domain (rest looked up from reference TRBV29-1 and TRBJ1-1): SAVISQKPSRDICQRGTSLTIQCQVDSQVTMMFWYRQQPGQSLTLIATANQGSEATYESGFVIDKFPISRPNLTFSTLTVSNMSPEDSSIYLCSVAGGPPSKNTEAFFGQGTRLTVV.

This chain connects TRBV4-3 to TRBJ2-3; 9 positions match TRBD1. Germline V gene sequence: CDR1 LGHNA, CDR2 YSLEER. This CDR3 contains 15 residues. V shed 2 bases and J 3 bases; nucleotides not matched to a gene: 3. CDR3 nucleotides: TGCGCCAGCAGCCAACAACAGGGGGCGACAGATACGCAGTATTTT. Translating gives CASSQQQGATDTQYF.

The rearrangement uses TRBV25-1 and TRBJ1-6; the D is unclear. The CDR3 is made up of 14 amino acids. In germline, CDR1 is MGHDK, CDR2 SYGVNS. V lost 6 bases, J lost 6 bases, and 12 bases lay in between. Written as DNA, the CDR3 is TGTGCCAGCAGCGAACGGTCCCCTAATTCACCCCTCCACTTT. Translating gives CASSERSPNSPLHF. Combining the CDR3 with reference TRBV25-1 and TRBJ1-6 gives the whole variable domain EADIYQTPRYLVIGTGKKITLECSQTMGHDKMYWYQQDPGMELHLIHYSYGVNSTEKGDLSSESTVSRIRTEHFPLTLESARPSHTSQYLCASSERSPNSPLHFGNGTRLTVT.

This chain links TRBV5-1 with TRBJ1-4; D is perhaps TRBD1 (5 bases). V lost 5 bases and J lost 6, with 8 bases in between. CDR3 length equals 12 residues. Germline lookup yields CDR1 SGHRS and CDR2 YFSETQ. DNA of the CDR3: TGCGCCAGCAGAGGGGCCCATGAAAAACTGTTTTTT. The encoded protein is CASRGAHEKLFF.

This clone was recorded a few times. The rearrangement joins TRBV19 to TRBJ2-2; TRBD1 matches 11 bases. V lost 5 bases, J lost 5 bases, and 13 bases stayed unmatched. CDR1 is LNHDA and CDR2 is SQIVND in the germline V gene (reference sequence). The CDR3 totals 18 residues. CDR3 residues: CASSLSSGQGAGTGELFF. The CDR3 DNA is TGTGCCAGTAGTCTTTCCTCCGGACAGGGGGCTGGAACCGGGGAGCTGTTTTTT.

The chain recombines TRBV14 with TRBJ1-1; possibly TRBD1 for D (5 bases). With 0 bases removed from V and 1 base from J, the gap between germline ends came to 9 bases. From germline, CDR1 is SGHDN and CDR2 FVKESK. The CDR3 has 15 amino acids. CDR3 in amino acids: CASSQDRRGNTEAFF. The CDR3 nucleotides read TGTGCCAGCAGCCAAGACCGTAGGGGGAACACTGAAGCTTTCTTT.

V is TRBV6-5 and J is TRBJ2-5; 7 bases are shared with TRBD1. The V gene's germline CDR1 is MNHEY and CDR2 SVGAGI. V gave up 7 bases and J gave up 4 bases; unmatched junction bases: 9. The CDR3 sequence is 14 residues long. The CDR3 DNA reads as TGTGCCAGCAAAGACACAGGGGTCCGAGAGACCCAGTACTTC. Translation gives CASKDTGVRETQYF.

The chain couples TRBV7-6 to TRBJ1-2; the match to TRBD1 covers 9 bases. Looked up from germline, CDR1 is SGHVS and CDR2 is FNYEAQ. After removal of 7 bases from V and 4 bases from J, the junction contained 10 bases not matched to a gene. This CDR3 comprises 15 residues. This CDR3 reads CASTAYRGLGYGYTF. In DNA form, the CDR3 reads TGTGCCAGCACTGCATACAGGGGGCTAGGCTATGGCTACACCTTC.

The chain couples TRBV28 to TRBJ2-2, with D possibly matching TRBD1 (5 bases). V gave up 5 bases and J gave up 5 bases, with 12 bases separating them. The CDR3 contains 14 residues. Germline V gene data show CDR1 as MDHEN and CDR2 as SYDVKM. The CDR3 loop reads CASSPRQTTGELFF. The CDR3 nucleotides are TGTGCCAGCAGTCCCCGACAGACGACCGGGGAGCTGTTTTTT. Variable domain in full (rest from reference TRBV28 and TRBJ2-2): DVKVTQSSRYLVKRTGEKVFLECVQDMDHENMFWYRQDPGLGLRLIYFSYDVKMKEKGDIPEGYSVSREKKERFSLILESASTNQTSMYLCASSPRQTTGELFFGEGSRLTVL.

CDR3 protein: CASSLTKTGLPLHF. The CDR3 bases are TGTGCCAGCAGTCTTACTAAAACAGGCTTACCCCTCCACTTT. J is TRBJ1-6 and V is TRBV9, with D maybe TRBD1 (5 bases). The CDR3 length is 14 residues. Germline V gene data show CDR1 as SGDLS and CDR2 as YYNGEE. The V gene lost 5 bases and the J gene lost 12 bases, with 18 bases spanning the gap.

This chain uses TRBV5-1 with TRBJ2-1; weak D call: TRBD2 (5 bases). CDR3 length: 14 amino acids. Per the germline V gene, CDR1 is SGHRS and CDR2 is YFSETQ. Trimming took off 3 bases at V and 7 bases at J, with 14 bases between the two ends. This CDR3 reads CASSSPSKLNEQFF. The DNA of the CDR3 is TGCGCCAGCAGCTCCCCTAGCAAGTTGAATGAGCAGTTCTTC.

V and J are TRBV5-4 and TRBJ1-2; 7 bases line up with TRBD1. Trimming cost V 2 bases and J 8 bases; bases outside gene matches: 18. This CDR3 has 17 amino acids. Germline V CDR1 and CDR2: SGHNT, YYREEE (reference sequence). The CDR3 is CASSFQSARGRRCGYTF. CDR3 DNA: TGTGCCAGCAGCTTCCAAAGCGCAAGGGGGCGGAGGTGCGGCTACACCTTC.

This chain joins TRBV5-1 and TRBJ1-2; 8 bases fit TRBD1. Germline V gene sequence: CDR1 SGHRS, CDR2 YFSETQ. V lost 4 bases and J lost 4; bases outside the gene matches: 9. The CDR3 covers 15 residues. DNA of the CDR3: TGCGCCAGCAGCCTTGGGGGCAGGGGGCTCTATGGCTACACCTTC. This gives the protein CASSLGGRGLYGYTF.

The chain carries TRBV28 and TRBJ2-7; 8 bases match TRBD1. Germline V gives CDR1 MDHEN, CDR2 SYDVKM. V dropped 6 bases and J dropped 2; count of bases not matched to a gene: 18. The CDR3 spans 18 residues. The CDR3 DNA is TGTGCCAGCAGACCACAAACAAACCGGGACAGGCGAGCCTACGAGCAGTACTTC. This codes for CASRPQTNRDRRAYEQYF.

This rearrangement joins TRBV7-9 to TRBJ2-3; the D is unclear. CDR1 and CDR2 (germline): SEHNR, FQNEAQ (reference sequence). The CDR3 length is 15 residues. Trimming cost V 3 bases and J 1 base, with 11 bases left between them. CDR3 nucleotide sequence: TGTGCCAGCAGCTTCTCCTCAACAGGCACAGATACGCAGTATTTT. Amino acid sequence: CASSFSSTGTDTQYF.

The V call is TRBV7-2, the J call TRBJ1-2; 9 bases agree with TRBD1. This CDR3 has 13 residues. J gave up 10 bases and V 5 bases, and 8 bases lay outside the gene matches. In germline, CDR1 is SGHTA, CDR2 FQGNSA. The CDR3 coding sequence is TGTGCCAGCAGCCGGGACAGGGCCGGGGACTACACCTTC. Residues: CASSRDRAGDYTF.

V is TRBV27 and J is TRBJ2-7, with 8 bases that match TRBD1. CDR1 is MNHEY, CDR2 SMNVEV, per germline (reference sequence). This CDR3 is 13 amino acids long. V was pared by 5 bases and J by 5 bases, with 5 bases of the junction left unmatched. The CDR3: CASSNRGSHEQYF. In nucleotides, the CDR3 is TGTGCCAGCAGTAACAGGGGGAGCCACGAGCAGTACTTC.

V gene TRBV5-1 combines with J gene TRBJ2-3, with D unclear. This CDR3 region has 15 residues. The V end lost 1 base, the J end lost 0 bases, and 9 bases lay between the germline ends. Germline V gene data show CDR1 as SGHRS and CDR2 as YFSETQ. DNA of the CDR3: TGCGCCAGCAGCTTGCCGGTCATGAGCACAGATACGCAGTATTTT. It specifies CASSLPVMSTDTQYF.

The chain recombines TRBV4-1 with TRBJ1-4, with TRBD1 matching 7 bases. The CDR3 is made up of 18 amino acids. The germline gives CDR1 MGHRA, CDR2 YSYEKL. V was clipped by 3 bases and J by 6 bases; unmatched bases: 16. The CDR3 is CASSHELPRTGLHEKLFF. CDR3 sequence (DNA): TGCGCCAGCAGCCATGAACTTCCCCGGACAGGATTACATGAAAAACTGTTTTTT.